The sequence of this T cell receptor beta chain was determined in a study of cytomegalovirus exposure and HLA in healthy donors. Whole-study results and caveats: Later on, a genetic analysis was performed. It linked a missense variant in DCLRE1C with V- and J-gene trimming of TCR beta. TRBV6-2, TRBV6-3 and some other V segments were excluded as indistinguishable. For most TCR beta V segments, an earlier analysis put the productive rate at about 90% or about 30% of the time.

A remark on this clone: Its antigen remains unknown. Its ends do not fully match the called genes, so a read error is possible.

Primers included in the PCR were 60 Vbeta and 13 Jbeta primers. TCRdb keeps only in-frame clones here, not all; method: immunoSEQ multiplex PCR. In the table there are about 140,000 clones, roughly 83% of which are singletons. The CDR3 covers 14 residues. Germline V gene sequence: CDR1 SSHAT, CDR2 FNYEAQ (reference sequence). The receptor was derived from a female donor in good health and CMV-seronegative. This chain links TRBV7-7 with TRBJ2-2; weak D call: TRBD1 (6 bases). The sequenced material came from PBMCs. DNA for the CDR3: TGTGCTAGCAGCTCAGGGGTTATTTCCGGGGAGCTGTTTTTT. Translating it yields CASSSGVISGELFF. Together with reference TRBV7-7 and TRBJ2-2, the CDR3 gives the full variable domain: GAGVSQSPRYKVTKRGQDVTLRCDPISSHATLYWYQQALGQGPEFLTYFNYEAQPDKSGLPSDRFSAERPEGSISTLTIQRTEQRDSAMYRCASSSGVISGELFFGEGSRLTVL.